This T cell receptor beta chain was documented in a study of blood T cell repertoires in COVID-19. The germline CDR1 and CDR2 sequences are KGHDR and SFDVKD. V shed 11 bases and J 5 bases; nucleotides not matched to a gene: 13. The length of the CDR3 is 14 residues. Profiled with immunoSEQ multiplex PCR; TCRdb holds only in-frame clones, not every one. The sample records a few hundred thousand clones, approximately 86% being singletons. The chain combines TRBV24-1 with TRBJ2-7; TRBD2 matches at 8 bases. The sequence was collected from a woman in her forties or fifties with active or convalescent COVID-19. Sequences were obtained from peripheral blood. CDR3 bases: TGTGCCAGGGGGGGTCTAGCGGGTACCGACGAGCAGTACTTC. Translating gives CARGGLAGTDEQYF.